Below, 6 T cell receptor beta chains from the same sample are listed, as sequenced in a study of blood T cells in healthy people across ages. With a J-beta primer mix and a sample-barcoded 5' primer, a second PCR ran roughly 6 to 11 cycles. TCRdb analysed the 5' RACE reads with MiXCR anew, one entry per CDR3 protein. The data show approximately 350,000 distinct CDR3 sequences, with roughly half seen just once and 51% held by the top ten. The material sequenced was blood. The source is a man between 60 and 75 years old in good health.

This sequence joins TRBV20-1 and TRBJ2-7; TRBD2 aligns across 8 bases. The germline V gene encodes CDR1 DFQATT and CDR2 SNEGSKA (reference sequence). The CDR3 sequence is 12 residues long. CDR3 nucleotide sequence: TGCAGCGGGGGGGCAGGCTCCTACGAGCAGTACTTC. Its protein is CSGGAGSYEQYF.

The chain employs TRBV20-1 and TRBJ2-1; TRBD2 matches at 10 bases. The CDR3 extends over 16 amino acids. With 6 bases clipped from V and 5 bases from J, the junction kept 13 bases outside the gene matches. Germline CDR1 and CDR2: DFQATT and SNEGSKA (reference sequence). The CDR3 DNA reads as TGCAGTGCCCGGCCGGCGACTAGCGGGCCAAACAATGAGCAGTTCTTC. Protein: CSARPATSGPNNEQFF.

This chain links TRBV6-1 with TRBJ1-4; the D gene is possibly TRBD1 (5 bases). The V and J ends lost 7 bases and 4 bases respectively, with 10 bases between them. CDR3 size: 13 residues. Germline CDR1 reads MNHNS; CDR2 reads SASEGT. The CDR3 nucleotides are TGTGCCAGCAAGGACACCAATAATGAAAAACTGTTTTTT. It specifies CASKDTNNEKLFF.

The rearrangement uses TRBV15 and TRBJ2-5; 7 bases line up with TRBD1. The DNA end is a closer match to TRBJ2-7, so the J assignment may be wrong. Germline V gene data show CDR1 as LNHNV and CDR2 as YYDKDF (reference sequence). The CDR3 extends over 14 amino acids. The CDR3 sequence: CATSRGGTDHEQYF. CDR3 DNA: TGTGCCACCAGCAGAGGAGGGACAGATCACGAGCAGTACTTC.

This clonotype was observed a handful of times. The V and J genes are TRBV12-3 or TRBV12-4 and TRBJ1-2, with TRBD1 matching over 7 bases. After removal of 5 bases from V and 8 bases from J, the junction contained 8 bases not matched to a gene. The CDR3 covers 13 residues. The CDR3 protein is CASSQGQLRGYTF. CDR3 nucleotide sequence: TGTGCCAGCAGTCAGGGACAGCTACGCGGCTACACCTTC.

The chain carries TRBV5-5 and TRBJ2-7; either TRBD1 or TRBD2 may supply D (5 bases each). V lost 4 bases to trimming and J lost 0 bases, with 11 bases between them. The length of the CDR3 is 14 residues. The germline gives CDR1 SGHKS, CDR2 YYEKEE (reference sequence). CDR3 sequence: CASSEGLDSYEQYF. The CDR3 DNA reads as TGTGCCAGCAGCGAGGGGCTCGACTCCTACGAGCAGTACTTC.